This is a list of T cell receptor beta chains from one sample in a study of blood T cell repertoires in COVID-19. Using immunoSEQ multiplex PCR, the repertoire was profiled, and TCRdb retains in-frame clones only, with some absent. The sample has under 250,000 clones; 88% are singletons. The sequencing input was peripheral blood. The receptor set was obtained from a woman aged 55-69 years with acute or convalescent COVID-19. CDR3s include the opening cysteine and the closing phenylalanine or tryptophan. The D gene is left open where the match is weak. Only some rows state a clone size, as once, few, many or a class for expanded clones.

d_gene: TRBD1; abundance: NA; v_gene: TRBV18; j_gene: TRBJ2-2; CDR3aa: CASSRGQGVTGELFF; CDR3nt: TGTGCCAGCTCACGAGGACAGGGGGTCACCGGGGAGCTGTTTTTT
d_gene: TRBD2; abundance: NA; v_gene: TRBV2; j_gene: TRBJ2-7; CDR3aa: CASSEAHVLAGVYEQYF; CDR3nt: TGTGCCAGCAGTGAAGCGCATGTACTAGCGGGAGTTTACGAGCAGTACTTC
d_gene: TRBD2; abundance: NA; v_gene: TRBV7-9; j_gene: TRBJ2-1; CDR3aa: CASSLPSGRINEQFF; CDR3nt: TGTGCCAGCAGCCTACCGAGCGGGAGGATCAATGAGCAGTTCTTC
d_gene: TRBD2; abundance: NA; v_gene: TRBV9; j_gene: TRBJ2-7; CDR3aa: CASSVGSGMYEQYF; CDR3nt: TGTGCCAGCAGCGTAGGTAGCGGGATGTACGAGCAGTACTTC
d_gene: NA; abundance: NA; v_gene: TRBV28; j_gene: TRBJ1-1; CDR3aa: CASSWATNTEAFF; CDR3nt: TGTGCCAGCAGTTGGGCCACGAACACTGAAGCTTTCTTT
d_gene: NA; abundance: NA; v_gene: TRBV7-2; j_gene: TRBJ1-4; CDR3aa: CASSFFGQTEKLFF; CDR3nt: TGTGCCAGCAGCTTTTTCGGACAGACTGAAAAACTGTTTTTT
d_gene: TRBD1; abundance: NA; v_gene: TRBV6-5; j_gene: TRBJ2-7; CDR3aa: CASTPTGASYEQYF; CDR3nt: TGTGCCAGCACACCGACAGGGGCCTCCTACGAGCAGTACTTC
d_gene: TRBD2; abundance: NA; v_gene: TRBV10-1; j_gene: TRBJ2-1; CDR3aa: CASSERVAGANEQFF; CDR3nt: TGCGCCAGCAGTGAGAGGGTAGCGGGGGCAAATGAGCAGTTCTTC
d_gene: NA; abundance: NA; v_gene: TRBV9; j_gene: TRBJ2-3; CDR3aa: CASSLQRTDTQYF; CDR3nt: TGTGCCAGCAGCCTTCAGCGAACAGATACGCAGTATTTT
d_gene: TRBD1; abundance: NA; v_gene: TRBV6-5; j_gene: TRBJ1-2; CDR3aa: CASGTGDGYTF; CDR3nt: TGTGCCAGCGGGACAGGGGATGGCTACACCTTC
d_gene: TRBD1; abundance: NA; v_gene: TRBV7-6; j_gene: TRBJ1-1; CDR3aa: CASSLGTGGNTEAFF; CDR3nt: TGTGCCAGCAGCTTAGGGACAGGGGGGAACACTGAAGCTTTCTTT
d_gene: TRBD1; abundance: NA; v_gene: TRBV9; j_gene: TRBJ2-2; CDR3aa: CASSVTTGQGSTGELFF; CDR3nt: TGTGCCAGCAGCGTCACAACGGGACAGGGTAGCACCGGGGAGCTGTTTTTT
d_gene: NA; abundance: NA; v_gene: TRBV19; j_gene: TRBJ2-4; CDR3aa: CASSMEGGKNIQYF; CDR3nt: TGTGCCAGTAGTATGGAAGGAGGAAAAAACATTCAGTACTTC
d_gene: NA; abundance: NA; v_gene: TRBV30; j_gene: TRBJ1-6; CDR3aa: CAWKSTASSYNSPLHF; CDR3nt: TGTGCCTGGAAGTCGACAGCTAGCTCCTATAATTCACCCCTCCACTTT
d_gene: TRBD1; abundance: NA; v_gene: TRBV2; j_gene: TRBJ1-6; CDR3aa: CASSRQGTNSPLHF; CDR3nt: TGTGCCAGCAGTAGACAGGGAACGAATTCACCCCTCCACTTT
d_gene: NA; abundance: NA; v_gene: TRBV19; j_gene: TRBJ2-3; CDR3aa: CASSIGSGVGTDTQYF; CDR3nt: TGTGCCAGTAGTATAGGATCGGGAGTGGGGACAGATACGCAGTATTTT
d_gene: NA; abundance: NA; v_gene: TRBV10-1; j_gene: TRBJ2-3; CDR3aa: CASSEPGDRGDTQYF; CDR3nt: TGCGCCAGCAGTGAGCCGGGGGACAGAGGCGATACGCAGTATTTT
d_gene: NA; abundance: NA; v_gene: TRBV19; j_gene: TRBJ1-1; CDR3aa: CASKLRGQDTEAFF; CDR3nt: TGTGCCAGTAAGTTGAGGGGACAAGACACTGAAGCTTTCTTT
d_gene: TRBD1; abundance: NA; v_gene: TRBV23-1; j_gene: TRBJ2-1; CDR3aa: CASNRGSDEQFF; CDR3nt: TGCGCCAGCAACAGGGGGAGTGATGAGCAGTTCTTC
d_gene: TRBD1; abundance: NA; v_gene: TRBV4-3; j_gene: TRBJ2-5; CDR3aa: CASSPSDRGIQTQYF; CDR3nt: TGCGCCAGCAGCCCTTCGGACAGGGGAATACAGACCCAGTACTTC
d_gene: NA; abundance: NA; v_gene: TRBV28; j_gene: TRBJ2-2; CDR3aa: CASSLTATGELFF; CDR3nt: TGTGCCAGCAGCCTGACAGCCACCGGGGAGCTGTTTTTT
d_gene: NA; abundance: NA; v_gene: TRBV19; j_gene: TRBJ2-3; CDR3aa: CASSRRLGTSTDTQYF; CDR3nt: TGTGCCAGTAGTAGGAGGCTGGGAACAAGCACAGATACGCAGTATTTT
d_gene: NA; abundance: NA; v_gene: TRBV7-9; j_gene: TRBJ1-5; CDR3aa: CASSPGHSNQPQHF; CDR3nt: TGTGCCAGCAGCCCAGGACATAGCAATCAGCCCCAGCATTTT
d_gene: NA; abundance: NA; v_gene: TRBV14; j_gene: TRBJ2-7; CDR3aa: CASSPPQVYFRDEQYF; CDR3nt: TGTGCCAGCAGCCCCCCGCAGGTTTACTTTAGAGACGAGCAGTACTTC
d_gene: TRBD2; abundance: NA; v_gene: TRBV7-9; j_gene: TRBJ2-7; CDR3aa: CASRLTTSGRALQREQYF; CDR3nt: TGTGCCAGCAGATTGACGACTAGCGGGAGGGCCCTTCAGAGGGAGCAGTACTTC
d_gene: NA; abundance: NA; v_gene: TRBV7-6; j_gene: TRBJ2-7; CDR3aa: CASSLEVSRSYEQYF; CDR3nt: TGTGCCAGCAGCTTAGAAGTCTCCAGGTCCTACGAGCAGTACTTC
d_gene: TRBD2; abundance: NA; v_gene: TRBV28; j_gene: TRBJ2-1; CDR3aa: CASNLAGGVYNEQFF; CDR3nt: TGTGCCAGCAATCTAGCGGGAGGCGTATACAATGAGCAGTTCTTC
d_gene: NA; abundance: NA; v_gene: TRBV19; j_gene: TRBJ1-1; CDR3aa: CASSIVGRDEAFF; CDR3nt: TGTGCCAGTAGTATAGTGGGCAGGGATGAAGCTTTCTTT
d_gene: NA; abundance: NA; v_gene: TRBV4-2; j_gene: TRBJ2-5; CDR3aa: CASSQGAEEGTQYF; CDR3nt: TGTGCCAGCAGCCAAGGGGCTGAGGAGGGGACCCAGTACTTC
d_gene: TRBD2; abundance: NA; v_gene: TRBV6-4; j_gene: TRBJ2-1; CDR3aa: CASSEGTSGNEQFF; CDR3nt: TGTGCCAGCAGTGAAGGGACTAGCGGCAATGAGCAGTTCTTC
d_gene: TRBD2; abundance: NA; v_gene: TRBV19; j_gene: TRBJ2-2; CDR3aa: CASSMLMALAGVGANTGELFF; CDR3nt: TGTGCCAGTAGTATGTTAATGGCTCTAGCGGGAGTCGGAGCGAACACCGGGGAGCTGTTTTTT
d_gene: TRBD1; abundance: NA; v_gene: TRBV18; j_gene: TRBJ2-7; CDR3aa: CASSARGQGSGEQYF; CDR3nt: TGTGCCAGCTCAGCGAGAGGACAGGGTAGTGGAGAGCAGTACTTC
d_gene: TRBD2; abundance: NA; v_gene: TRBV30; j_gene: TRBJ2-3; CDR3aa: CAWSPRGGRVTDTQYF; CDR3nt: TGTGCCTGGAGCCCTAGGGGCGGGAGGGTCACAGATACGCAGTATTTT
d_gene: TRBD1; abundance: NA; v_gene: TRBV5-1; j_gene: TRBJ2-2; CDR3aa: CASSLYRQGIGGASDTGELFF; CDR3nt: TGCGCCAGCAGCTTGTACAGACAGGGGATTGGTGGCGCCTCGGACACCGGGGAGCTGTTTTTT
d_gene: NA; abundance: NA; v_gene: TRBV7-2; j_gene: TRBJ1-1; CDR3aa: CASNTPGTLEAFF; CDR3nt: TGTGCCAGCAACACCCCAGGGACTCTTGAAGCTTTCTTT
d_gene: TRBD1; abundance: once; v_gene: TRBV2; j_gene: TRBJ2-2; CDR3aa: CASSGDRDNTGELFF; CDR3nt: TGTGCCAGCAGTGGTGACAGGGATAACACCGGGGAGCTGTTTTTT
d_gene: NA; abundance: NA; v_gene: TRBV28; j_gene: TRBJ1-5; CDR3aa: CASSAGTRVFNQPQHF; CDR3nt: TGTGCCAGCAGTGCAGGGACACGTGTTTTCAATCAGCCCCAGCATTTT
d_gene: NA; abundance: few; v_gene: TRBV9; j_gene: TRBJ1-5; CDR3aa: CAIQGGDQPQHF; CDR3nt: TGTGCCATCCAGGGCGGGGATCAGCCCCAGCATTTT
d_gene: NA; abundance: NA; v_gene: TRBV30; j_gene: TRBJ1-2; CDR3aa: CAWSGRELGGYTF; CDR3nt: TGTGCCTGGAGCGGACGGGAGCTGGGTGGCTACACCTTC
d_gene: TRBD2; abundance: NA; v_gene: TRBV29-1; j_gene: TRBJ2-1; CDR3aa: CSGEAGYNEQFF; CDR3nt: TGCAGCGGGGAAGCGGGGTACAATGAGCAGTTCTTC
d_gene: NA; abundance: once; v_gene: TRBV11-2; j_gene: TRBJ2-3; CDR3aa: CASSLGAALSTDTQYF; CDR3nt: TGTGCCAGCAGCTTAGGAGCGGCGCTTAGCACAGATACGCAGTATTTT
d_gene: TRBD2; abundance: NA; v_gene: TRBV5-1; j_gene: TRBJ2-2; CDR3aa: CASSSSLAGAGELFF; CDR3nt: TGCGCCAGCAGCTCCTCATTAGCGGGGGCCGGGGAGCTGTTTTTT
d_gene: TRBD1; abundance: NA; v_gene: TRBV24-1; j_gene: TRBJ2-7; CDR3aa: CATSDPTTGGYEQYF; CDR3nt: TGTGCCACCAGTGATCCCACTACAGGGGGCTACGAGCAGTACTTC
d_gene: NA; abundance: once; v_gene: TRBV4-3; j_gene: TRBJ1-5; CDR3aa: CASSLQTYSNQPQHF; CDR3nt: TGCGCCAGCAGCCTGCAAACTTATAGCAATCAGCCCCAGCATTTT
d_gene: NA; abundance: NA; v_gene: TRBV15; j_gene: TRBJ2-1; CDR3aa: CATSREGSGPKDEQFF; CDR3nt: TGTGCCACCAGCAGAGAGGGAAGCGGGCCGAAAGATGAGCAGTTCTTC
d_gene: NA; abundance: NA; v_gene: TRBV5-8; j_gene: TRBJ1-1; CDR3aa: CASSWPGNPEAFF; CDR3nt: TGTGCCAGCAGCTGGCCAGGGAACCCTGAGGCTTTCTTT
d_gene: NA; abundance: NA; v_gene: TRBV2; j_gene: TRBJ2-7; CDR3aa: CASSVQDYEQYF; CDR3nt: TGTGCCAGCAGTGTTCAGGACTACGAGCAGTACTTC